This entry concerns a single T cell receptor beta chain. This entry comes from a study of T cell changes during pregnancy in multiple sclerosis. The repertoire was sequenced with immunoSEQ multiplex PCR; TCRdb's copy has only in-frame clones and lacks some. The sample holds nearly 80,000 clones, just over 90% seen once. The V end was cut by 7 bases, the J end by 0 bases, with 7 bases between. Germline CDR1 SQVTM, CDR2 ANQGSEA. This CDR3 region has 12 residues. The sequence derives from a female donor with multiple sclerosis, enrolled in a pregnancy study. The material was CD4+ T cells from peripheral blood mononuclear cells, obtained before pregnancy. The rearrangement links TRBV29-1 to TRBJ1-3; D might be TRBD1 (5 bases). The CDR3 here is CSARDSGNTIYF. The CDR3 DNA sequence: TGCAGCGCCAGGGACTCTGGAAACACCATATATTTT.